These T cell receptor beta chains were read from a single sample in a study of vaccination and CD4 T cells after COVID-19. TCRdb processed the PCR reads anew with MiXCR; each CDR3 protein has one entry. The sample consists of about 26,000 distinct CDR3 sequences, 35% to 40% of them appearing once. Their antigens remain unidentified. Source: CD4+ T cells from blood, cultured in vitro, taken about 7 months after SARS-CoV-2 vaccination. The origin of the receptors is a human donor who had recovered from COVID-19. Both conserved end residues are part of each CDR3. D genes are given only for firm matches. The listing skips clone size in some rows; elsewhere it reads once, few, many or a size class.

D | J | V | size | CDR3 | DNA
. | TRBJ1-1 | TRBV15 | . | CATSRDPEYEAFF | TGTGCCACCAGCAGAGATCCAGAGTATGAAGCTTTCTTT
. | TRBJ2-7 | TRBV6-5 | . | CASSFQGEGGFEQYF | TGTGCCAGCAGTTTCCAGGGAGAGGGGGGATTCGAGCAGTACTTC
. | TRBJ2-7 | TRBV5-6 | . | CASSLAILQFEQYF | TGTGCCAGCAGCTTGGCAATCCTGCAATTCGAGCAGTACTTC
. | TRBJ2-3 | TRBV6-4 | few | CASSPGRDTDTQYF | TGTGCCAGCAGCCCCGGACGGGACACAGATACGCAGTATTTT
TRBD2 | TRBJ2-1 | TRBV24-1 | few | CATSDPRTSGRVYNEQFF | TGTGCCACCAGTGATCCTCGGACTAGCGGGAGGGTATACAATGAGCAGTTCTTC
TRBD2 | TRBJ2-1 | TRBV7-2 | . | CASSSGTSGRLFEQFF | TGTGCCAGCAGCTCCGGGACTAGCGGGAGACTGTTTGAGCAGTTCTTC
. | TRBJ2-5 | TRBV5-4 | . | CASSGRSQETQYF | TGTGCCAGCAGCGGGCGGTCCCAAGAGACCCAGTACTTC
TRBD1 | TRBJ2-3 | TRBV15 | once | CATSSPDRGTDTQYF | TGTGCCACCAGCAGCCCTGACAGGGGCACAGATACGCAGTATTTT
TRBD2 | TRBJ2-1 | TRBV6-1 | . | CASRAGGSYNEQFF | TGTGCCAGCAGAGCGGGGGGCTCCTACAATGAGCAGTTCTTC
. | TRBJ2-3 | TRBV7-6 | . | CASSLADRTDTQYF | TGTGCCAGCAGCTTAGCGGACCGCACAGATACGCAGTATTTT
TRBD1 | TRBJ1-1 | TRBV20-1 | few | CSARAYTRGSEAFF | TGCAGTGCTAGGGCCTATACCAGGGGGTCTGAAGCTTTCTTT
TRBD2 | TRBJ2-3 | TRBV28 | . | CASSLKGLAGVTDTQYF | TGTGCCAGCAGTCTAAAGGGACTAGCGGGAGTCACAGATACGCAGTATTTT
. | TRBJ2-6 | TRBV7-9 | medium-sized | CASSRRGANVLTF | TGTGCCAGCAGCCGAAGAGGGGCCAACGTCCTGACTTTC
. | TRBJ1-6 | TRBV2 | . | CASRQDNSPLHF | TGTGCCAGCCGTCAGGATAATTCACCCCTCCACTTT
TRBD1 | TRBJ1-2 | TRBV7-6 | few | CASSTGGGYGYTF | TGTGCCAGCAGCACAGGGGGCGGGTATGGCTACACCTTC
TRBD2 | TRBJ2-3 | TRBV7-2 | . | CASSLRGSAGARFRDTQYF | TGTGCCAGCAGCTTGAGGGGTTCCGCGGGAGCAAGATTTAGGGATACGCAGTATTTT
. | TRBJ1-2 | TRBV20-1 | . | CSAPQGANYGYTF | TGCAGTGCTCCCCAAGGGGCGAACTATGGCTACACCTTC
TRBD2 | TRBJ2-5 | TRBV7-3 | . | CASSPGGGGAETQYF | TGTGCCAGCAGCCCCGGTGGGGGAGGGGCAGAGACCCAGTACTTC
. | TRBJ1-1 | TRBV6-5 | . | CASSSGNMNTEAFF | TGTGCCAGCAGTTCTGGCAATATGAACACTGAAGCTTTCTTT
. | TRBJ2-2 | TRBV24-1 | few | CATSDLRGKANTGELFF | TGTGCCACCAGTGATTTAAGAGGAAAGGCGAACACCGGGGAGCTGTTTTTT
. | TRBJ2-2 | TRBV2 | . | CASRTLGDTGELFF | TGTGCCAGCAGGACATTGGGGGACACCGGGGAGCTGTTTTTT
. | TRBJ1-1 | TRBV6-5 | . | CASSYSKGEAFF | TGTGCCAGCAGTTATTCTAAGGGAGAAGCTTTCTTT
TRBD2 | TRBJ2-1 | TRBV20-1 | few | CSARGVLAGGNEQFF | TGCAGTGCTAGAGGCGTACTAGCGGGAGGTAATGAGCAGTTCTTC
TRBD2 | TRBJ2-1 | TRBV7-2 | few | CASSVSGTSGLRAQFF | TGTGCCAGCAGCGTCTCCGGGACTAGCGGGCTGAGGGCGCAGTTCTTC
. | TRBJ1-3 | TRBV5-8 | . | CASSTRTGVTIYF | TGTGCCAGCAGCACAAGGACCGGAGTCACCATATATTTT
TRBD1 | TRBJ1-4 | TRBV20-1 | . | CSALVSGGLEKLFF | TGCAGTGCCTTAGTATCAGGGGGACTCGAAAAACTGTTTTTT
. | TRBJ2-1 | TRBV7-2 | . | CASSFFSGGHNEQFF | TGTGCCAGCAGCTTTTTCAGCGGAGGCCACAATGAGCAGTTCTTC
TRBD1 | TRBJ2-1 | TRBV7-2 | . | CASSLEGTVYNEQFF | TGTGCCAGCAGCTTAGAAGGGACAGTCTACAATGAGCAGTTCTTC
TRBD1 | TRBJ1-5 | TRBV6-2/TRBV6-3 | few | CASSKQGLDNQPQHF | TGTGCCAGCAGTAAACAGGGGCTTGACAATCAGCCCCAGCATTTT
. | TRBJ1-6 | TRBV7-8 | few | CASSFTQAGGNSPLHF | TGTGCCAGCAGCTTTACTCAGGCCGGCGGGAATTCACCCCTCCACTTT
. | TRBJ2-3 | TRBV20-1 | . | CSAEEGSPPTKDTQYF | TGCAGTGCAGAGGAAGGTAGCCCCCCTACGAAGGATACGCAGTATTTT
TRBD1 | TRBJ1-2 | TRBV20-1 | . | CSADQGTGANYGYTF | TGCAGTGCTGACCAAGGGACAGGGGCTAACTATGGCTACACCTTC
TRBD2 | TRBJ2-1 | TRBV7-9 | . | CASSPGTSGTIYNEQFF | TGTGCCAGCAGCCCTGGGACTAGCGGGACGATCTACAATGAGCAGTTCTTC
TRBD1 | TRBJ2-7 | TRBV4-1 | . | CASSRGPGQGSHEQYF | TGCGCCAGCAGCCGCGGTCCGGGACAGGGGAGCCACGAGCAGTACTTC
TRBD2 | TRBJ2-1 | TRBV7-9 | few | CASSPPFRLAVSNEQFF | TGTGCCAGCAGCCCCCCCTTCAGGCTAGCGGTGTCCAATGAGCAGTTCTTC
TRBD2 | TRBJ2-3 | TRBV15 | . | CATSRDPKSGSTDTQYF | TGTGCCACCAGCAGAGATCCTAAGAGCGGGAGTACAGATACGCAGTATTTT
. | TRBJ1-1 | TRBV29-1 | . | CSANQNTEAFF | TGCAGCGCGAACCAGAACACTGAAGCTTTCTTT
TRBD2 | TRBJ2-3 | TRBV20-1 | . | CSARPATQTSGRTDTQYF | TGCAGTGCTAGACCAGCGACCCAGACTAGCGGGAGAACAGATACGCAGTATTTT
. | TRBJ2-5 | TRBV20-1 | . | CSARDHETQYF | TGCAGTGCTAGAGATCACGAGACCCAGTACTTC
. | TRBJ1-2 | TRBV28 | . | CASSDNRVGYTF | TGTGCCAGCAGTGACAACAGGGTTGGCTACACCTTC
. | TRBJ1-5 | TRBV20-1 | few | CSAKSGGSNQPQHF | TGCAGTGCTAAAAGCGGGGGTAGCAATCAGCCCCAGCATTTT
. | TRBJ1-5 | TRBV20-1 | few | CSARTPSGWGNQPQHF | TGCAGTGCTAGGACCCCCTCGGGTTGGGGGAATCAGCCCCAGCATTTT
TRBD2 | TRBJ2-7 | TRBV7-8 | . | CASSLDGGREQYF | TGTGCCAGCAGCTTAGACGGGGGGAGGGAGCAGTACTTC